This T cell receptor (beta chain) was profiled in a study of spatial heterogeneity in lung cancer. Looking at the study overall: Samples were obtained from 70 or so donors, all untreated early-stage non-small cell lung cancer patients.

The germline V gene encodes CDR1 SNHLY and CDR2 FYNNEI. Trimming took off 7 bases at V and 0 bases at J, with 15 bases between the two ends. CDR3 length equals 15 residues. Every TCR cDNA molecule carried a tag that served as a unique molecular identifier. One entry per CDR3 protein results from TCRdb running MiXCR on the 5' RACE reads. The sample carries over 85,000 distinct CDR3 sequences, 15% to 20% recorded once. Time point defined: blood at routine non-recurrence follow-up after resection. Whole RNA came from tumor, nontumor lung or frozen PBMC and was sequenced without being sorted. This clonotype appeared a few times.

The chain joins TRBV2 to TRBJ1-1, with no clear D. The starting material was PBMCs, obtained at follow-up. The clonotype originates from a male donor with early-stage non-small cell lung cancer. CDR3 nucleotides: TGTGCCAGCACCCCCAGGCAGCGACTGAACACTGAAGCTTTCTTT. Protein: CASTPRQRLNTEAFF.